This T cell receptor (beta chain) was identified during a study of blood T cell repertoires in COVID-19. About the study: Specimens from acute and convalescent COVID-19 originated in the United States, Italy and Spain.

This CDR3 region has 14 residues. CDR1 and CDR2 from the germline V gene are MDHEN and SYDVKM. Trimming pared 7 bases from V and 10 bases from J, leaving 17 bases between. Participants were aged roughly 18 to 90 years, lived in around 25 US areas, and enrolled virtually. Participants reported their clinical history, and cohort assignment relied on those reports. Original handling: Nucleated cell number was recorded as an estimate derived from reference gene primer amplification. Clones were read by immunoSEQ multiplex PCR, and TCRdb kept only the in-frame ones, dropping some. That table furnishes V, J and clone size, whereas the DNA furnished D and trimming. The sample holds over 250,000 clones, approximately 90% seen once.

This chain uses TRBV28 with TRBJ1-6; no clear D gene. The TCR sequence derives from a woman aged 55 to 70 in a cohort exposed to, infected with or recovered from COVID-19 (not recorded which). Sequenced: PBMCs or T cells enriched from blood (not recorded which). CDR3 coding DNA: TGTGCCAGCACCCCCGGGATCGGGCGATCACCCCTCCACTTT. This translates into CASTPGIGRSPLHF.